The source of this TCR beta chain is a study of blood T cells in healthy people across ages. Study-wide results and limits: Older age went with lower TCR beta diversity per million T cells, in a roughly linear way. Higher naive T cell percentage went strongly together with higher TCR beta diversity.

Then a second PCR, running about 6 to 11 cycles, was carried out with a sample-barcoded 5' primer and a J-beta primer mix. Tagging of each cDNA molecule was performed by a template-switch adaptor with 12 random nucleotides. One entry per CDR3 protein, called by TCRdb with MiXCR from the 5' RACE reads. Here the sample spans 1.5 million to 2 million distinct CDR3 sequences, about 49% being singletons. About 10 milliliters of peripheral blood were drawn from each donor into EDTA-treated tubes. Germline V gene sequence: CDR1 MNHEY, CDR2 SVGAGI. The CDR3 covers 15 residues. Trimming pared 0 bases from V and 4 bases from J, leaving 10 bases between. This clonotype was seen more than once but under ten times. Its matching antigen is unknown.

The sample was blood. V usage is TRBV6-5 and J usage is TRBJ2-1; D is undetermined. This sequence originates from a woman between 35 and 50 years old in good health. The CDR3 protein is CASSYSRHGYNEQFF. DNA of the CDR3: TGTGCCAGCAGTTACTCAAGGCATGGTTACAATGAGCAGTTCTTC.